Below are 3 T cell receptor beta chains sequenced from a single sample in a study of memory CD4+ T cells and cytomegalovirus serostatus. Repertoires were generated with immunoSEQ multiplex PCR, while TCRdb's copy carries only in-frame clones and drops some. Among some 52,000 clones listed, around three quarters were seen once. The sort gate was single viable CD3+CD4+CD8-CD45RO+ cells for memory CD4+ T cells. The material sequenced was memory CD4+ T cells from blood. The receptor source for this set is an adult in good health and CMV-seronegative.

The V gene is TRBV7-2, the J gene TRBJ1-2; tentatively, D is TRBD1 (6 bases). Germline assignment: CDR1 SGHTA and CDR2 FQGNSA. This CDR3 contains 15 residues. V was clipped by 5 bases and J by 9 bases, with 22 bases between them. CDR3 in amino acids: CASSVNLQGFRRYTF. The DNA of the CDR3 is TGTGCCAGCAGCGTTAACTTACAGGGTTTTAGACGCTACACCTTC.

This clone was counted only a few times. The junction shows a germline mismatch at one end, possibly a read error. The rearrangement joins TRBV2 to TRBJ1-2; tentatively, D is TRBD1 (5 bases). There are 15 residues in the CDR3. Germline loops: CDR1 SNHLY, CDR2 FYNNEI. CDR3 protein: CASREDGTGPYGYTF. In DNA form, the CDR3 reads TGTGCCAGCAGAGAAGACGGGACGGGGCCTTATGGCTACACCTTC.

The V call is TRBV2, the J call TRBJ2-7, with D perhaps matching TRBD2 (5 bases). Germline CDR1 SNHLY, CDR2 FYNNEI. The germline V and J ends were trimmed by 1 base and 4 bases, with 14 bases remaining between them. CDR3 size: 15 residues. CDR3 residues: CASSEGGPPDYEQYF. The CDR3 DNA reads as TGTGCCAGCAGTGAAGGCGGGCCGCCAGATTACGAGCAGTACTTC. Looking up the rest from reference TRBV2 and TRBJ2-7 gives the full variable domain: EPEVTQTPSHQVTQMGQEVILRCVPISNHLYFYWYRQILGQKVEFLVSFYNNEISEKSEIFDDQFSVERPDGSNFTLKIRSTKLEDSAMYFCASSEGGPPDYEQYFGPGTRLTVT.